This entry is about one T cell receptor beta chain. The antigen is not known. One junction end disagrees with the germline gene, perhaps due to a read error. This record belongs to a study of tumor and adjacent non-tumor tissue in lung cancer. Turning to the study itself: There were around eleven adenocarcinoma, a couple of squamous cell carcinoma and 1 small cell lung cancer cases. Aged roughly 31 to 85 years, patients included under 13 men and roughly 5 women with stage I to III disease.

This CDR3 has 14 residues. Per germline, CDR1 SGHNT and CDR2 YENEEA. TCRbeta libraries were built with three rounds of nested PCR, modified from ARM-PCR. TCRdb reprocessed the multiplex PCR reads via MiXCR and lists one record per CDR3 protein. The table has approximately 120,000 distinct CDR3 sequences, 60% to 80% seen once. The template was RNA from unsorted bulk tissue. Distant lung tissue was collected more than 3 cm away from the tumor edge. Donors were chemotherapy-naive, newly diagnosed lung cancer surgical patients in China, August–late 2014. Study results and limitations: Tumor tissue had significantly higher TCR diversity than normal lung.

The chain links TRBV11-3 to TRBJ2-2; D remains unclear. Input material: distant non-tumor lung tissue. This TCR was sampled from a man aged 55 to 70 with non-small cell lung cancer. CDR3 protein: CASSPEDLTVELFF. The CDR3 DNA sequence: TGCGCCAGCAGCCCCGAGGACCTCACCGTGGAGCTGTTTTTT.